What follows are 28 T cell receptor beta chains derived from one specimen sequenced in a study of T cells in Graves' hyperthyroidism and ophthalmopathy. RNA transcripts gave rise to amplified TCR beta CDR3 regions. Primed by the HTBI set, a first-round RT-PCR was run on the TCR CDR3. TCRdb reprocessed the multiplex PCR reads with MiXCR, giving one entry per CDR3 protein. The sample yields 130,000 or so distinct CDR3 sequences, around 20% seen once. Sequencing was carried out using blood. Every receptor here comes from a woman between 50 and 59 years old with Graves' hyperthyroidism that later progressed to Graves' ophthalmopathy.

This clonotype was seen only a few times. The chain joins TRBV6-5 to TRBJ1-6; 7 nucleotides match TRBD1. This CDR3 comprises 14 residues. Germline V gene lookup returns CDR1 MNHEY and CDR2 SVGAGI. V dropped 7 bases and J dropped 7; count of bases not matched to a gene: 7. CDR3: CASNRQGGNSPLHF. The CDR3 DNA reads as TGTGCCAGCAACCGTCAGGGGGGGAATTCACCCCTCCACTTT.

This sequence joins TRBV20-1 and TRBJ2-5; 14 positions match TRBD2. The germline V gene encodes CDR1 DFQATT and CDR2 SNEGSKA (reference sequence). The CDR3 spans 14 residues. Unmatched junction bases numbered 3, after V lost 5 bases and J lost 4 bases. The CDR3 loop reads CSALGLAGVETQYF. In DNA, the CDR3 is TGCAGTGCTTTGGGACTAGCGGGAGTAGAGACCCAGTACTTC.

This clonotype was recorded many times. The J gene is TRBJ2-3, the V gene TRBV20-1; D may be TRBD1 (5 bases). The V gene lost 3 bases and the J gene lost 5 bases, with 15 bases spanning the gap. Germline V gene lookup returns CDR1 DFQATT and CDR2 SNEGSKA (reference sequence). This CDR3 spans 14 amino acids. The chain's CDR3 is CSASRGFGVDTQYF. The CDR3 DNA sequence: TGCAGTGCTAGTAGGGGTTTCGGTGTAGATACGCAGTATTTT.

The rearrangement joins TRBV15 to TRBJ1-2, with 11 bases matching TRBD1. The V and J ends lost 1 base and 4 bases, in that order; junction bases with no gene match: 2. The CDR3 has 15 residues. From germline, CDR1 is LNHNV and CDR2 YYDKDF (reference sequence). In nucleotides, the CDR3 is TGTGCCACCAGCAGAGGGACAGGGGGCAGCTATGGCTACACCTTC. Its translation is CATSRGTGGSYGYTF.

The chain joins TRBV7-9 to TRBJ2-2, with D uncertain. V was pared by 4 bases and J by 5 bases, with 8 bases between. This CDR3 is built from 13 residues. Germline V gene lookup returns CDR1 SEHNR and CDR2 FQNEAQ (reference sequence). The CDR3 bases are TGTGCCAGCAGCTCCTCGCGGACCGGGGAGCTGTTTTTT. It is translated as CASSSSRTGELFF. The variable domain in full, with the rest retrieved from reference TRBV7-9 and TRBJ2-2, is DTGVSQNPRHKITKRGQNVTFRCDPISEHNRLYWYRQTLGQGPEFLTYFQNEAQLEKSRLLSDRFSAERPKGSFSTLEIQRTEQGDSAMYLCASSSSRTGELFFGEGSRLTVL.

This clonotype was found once. The chain joins TRBV2 to TRBJ2-7; maybe TRBD2 (6 bases). Germline-derived CDR1 and CDR2 are SNHLY and FYNNEI. Trimming left V 2 bases short and J 2 bases short, with 10 bases between. The length of the CDR3 is 14 residues. The CDR3 DNA sequence: TGTGCCAGCAGTGAAAACCAGCGGGCCTACGAGCAGTACTTC. Its translation: CASSENQRAYEQYF.

This clonotype was recorded once. CDR3 in amino acids: CSAPLAGAYEQYF. DNA of the CDR3: TGCAGTGCCCCCCTAGCGGGTGCCTACGAGCAGTACTTC. This sequence joins TRBV20-1 and TRBJ2-7; TRBD2 aligns across 8 bases. J lost 2 bases, V lost 6 bases, and 6 bases had no gene match. The CDR3 extends over 13 amino acids. Germline loops: CDR1 DFQATT, CDR2 SNEGSKA (reference sequence).

This clonotype occurred many times. This CDR3 reads CASSLKGEQFF. The CDR3, as DNA: TGTGCCAGCAGTTTAAAGGGGGAGCAGTTCTTC. The V call is TRBV27, the J call TRBJ2-1, with D perhaps TRBD1 (5 bases). The CDR3 sequence is 11 residues long. Germline CDR1 is MNHEY and CDR2 is SMNVEV (reference sequence). With 2 bases removed from V and 10 bases from J, the gap between germline ends came to 6 bases.

This clonotype was observed many times. The chain joins TRBV28 to TRBJ1-1; D unresolved. V was clipped by 2 bases and J by 1 base, with 5 bases between them. The CDR3 sequence is 13 residues long. CDR1 and CDR2 from the germline V gene are MDHEN and SYDVKM. The CDR3 bases are TGTGCCAGCAGTTTAGTAGGGAACACTGAAGCTTTCTTT. Its translation is CASSLVGNTEAFF.

This clonotype came up a few times. This chain connects TRBV28 to TRBJ2-3; 7 nucleotides line up with TRBD2. The CDR3 totals 15 residues. From germline, CDR1 is MDHEN and CDR2 SYDVKM. With V trimmed by 1 base and J by 5 bases, 6 bases remained unmatched. DNA for the CDR3: TGTGCCAGCAGTTTATTGAGGGGAGGGCAAGATACGCAGTATTTT. Translating it yields CASSLLRGGQDTQYF.

This clonotype was counted ten times or more. J is TRBJ2-7 and V is TRBV20-1; no firm D call. Per germline, CDR1 DFQATT and CDR2 SNEGSKA (reference sequence). V was pared by 3 bases and J by 3 bases, with 12 bases between. This CDR3 has 13 residues. The CDR3 here is CSARSESDYEQYF. Written as DNA, the CDR3 is TGCAGTGCTAGGTCCGAATCGGACTACGAGCAGTACTTC.

Concerning this clonotype itself: Its ends do not fully match the called genes, so a read error is possible. The V and J genes are TRBV5-1 and TRBJ1-2; 7 bases are shared with TRBD1. From germline, CDR1 is SGHRS and CDR2 YFSETQ. This CDR3 is built from 15 residues. The chain's CDR3 is CASSWPDRKPYGYTF. The CDR3, as DNA: TGTGCCAGCAGCTGGCCGGACAGGAAACCCTATGGCTACACCTTC.

This clonotype was counted many times. This chain links TRBV2 with TRBJ1-2; D is possibly TRBD1 (5 bases). In germline, CDR1 is SNHLY, CDR2 FYNNEI. Trimming took 2 bases from V and 4 from J, leaving 17 bases between them. The CDR3 has 16 residues. CDR3 sequence reads: CASSESRAGKGYGYTF. In nucleotides, the CDR3 is TGTGCCAGCAGTGAATCTAGGGCAGGGAAAGGCTATGGCTACACCTTC.

Of note for this clonotype: It may be a read error: a sequence one base away is much more abundant. The chain recombines TRBV28 with TRBJ2-7; the D gene could be TRBD1 or TRBD2 (6 bases each). The CDR3 loop spans 15 amino acids. The germline V gene has CDR1 MDHEN and CDR2 SYDVKM. V lost 8 bases, J lost 5 bases, and 22 bases lay in between. As DNA, the CDR3 is TGTGCCAGCGGCCCCCGAGGGGGGCAGGCTCACGAGCAGTACTTC. This sequence encodes CASGPRGGQAHEQYF.

The table lists this clonotype with many counts. The chain recombines TRBV20-1 with TRBJ2-7; 11 nucleotides agree with TRBD1. V gave up 5 bases and J gave up 5 bases; unmatched junction bases: 11. CDR1 and CDR2 from the germline V gene are DFQATT and SNEGSKA (reference sequence). This CDR3 comprises 15 residues. CDR3 in amino acids: CSASRLGQGVHEQYF. CDR3 DNA: TGCAGTGCTTCCCGCCTGGGACAGGGGGTCCACGAGCAGTACTTC.

The V call is TRBV7-9, the J call TRBJ1-2, with D unresolved. Germline loops: CDR1 SEHNR, CDR2 FQNEAQ (reference sequence). The CDR3 has 15 amino acids. V was clipped by 1 base and J by 2 bases, with 11 bases between them. The CDR3 here is CASSLVGRQNYGYTF. The CDR3 coding sequence is TGTGCCAGCAGCTTAGTGGGTCGGCAGAACTATGGCTACACCTTC.

This clonotype was observed many times. This CDR3 is CASSLGWGGTEAFF. In nucleotides, the CDR3 is TGTGCCAGCAGTTTGGGGTGGGGTGGGACTGAAGCTTTCTTT. The chain carries TRBV27 and TRBJ1-1; no firm D call. The germline V and J ends were trimmed by 3 bases and 5 bases, with 13 bases remaining between them. Germline loops: CDR1 MNHEY, CDR2 SMNVEV (reference sequence). There are 14 residues in the CDR3.

In this sample, this clonotype turned up many times. The chain links TRBV7-9 to TRBJ2-7, with 9 bases identical to TRBD1. Germline V gene sequence: CDR1 SEHNR, CDR2 FQNEAQ (reference sequence). The CDR3 is 15 residues long. The V gene end was trimmed by 5 bases and the J gene end by 1 base; junction bases not matched to a gene: 6. The CDR3 protein is CASSGWTGASYEQYF. Here the CDR3 DNA reads TGTGCCAGCAGCGGATGGACAGGGGCTTCCTACGAGCAGTACTTC. Looking up the rest from reference TRBV7-9 and TRBJ2-7 gives the full variable domain: DTGVSQNPRHKITKRGQNVTFRCDPISEHNRLYWYRQTLGQGPEFLTYFQNEAQLEKSRLLSDRFSAERPKGSFSTLEIQRTEQGDSAMYLCASSGWTGASYEQYFGPGTRLTVT.

This chain joins TRBV11-2 and TRBJ2-1; 11 bases are a match to TRBD2. The CDR3 is made up of 17 amino acids. CDR1 is SGHAT and CDR2 is FQNNGV in the germline V gene. Trimming took 5 bases from V and 2 from J; bases not matched to a gene: 8. CDR3 protein: CASSLGTSGAAYNEQFF. The CDR3 DNA reads TGTGCCAGCAGCCTCGGGACTAGCGGAGCGGCCTACAATGAGCAGTTCTTC.

This clonotype appeared many times. The genes are TRBV29-1 and TRBJ2-7; D is unclear. The CDR3 consists of 12 residues. Trimming shortened V by 6 bases and J by 0 bases, and 9 bases separated the two germline ends. The germline V gene has CDR1 SQVTM and CDR2 ANQGSEA. The CDR3: CSVATVSYEQYF. As DNA, the CDR3 is TGCAGCGTGGCGACGGTCTCCTACGAGCAGTACTTC.

The sample holds a few counts of this clonotype. The germline gene is not matched at one end of the junction; a read error may be the cause. V is TRBV20-1 and J is TRBJ2-1; the match to TRBD2 covers 8 bases. The CDR3 has 15 amino acids. Germline loops: CDR1 DFQATT, CDR2 SNEGSKA (reference sequence). DNA for the CDR3: TGCAGTGCCAGAGTGAATAGCGGGATGCTCAATGAGCAGTTCTTC. It codes for CSARVNSGMLNEQFF.

This chain uses TRBV19 with TRBJ2-3; 9 bases are a match to TRBD2. Germline values: CDR1 LNHDA, CDR2 SQIVND (reference sequence). Trimming at V came to 1 base and at J to 4 bases, leaving 6 bases not matched to a gene. The CDR3 contains 16 residues. DNA of the CDR3: TGTGCCAGTAGTATAGCTGCGGGAGGGCCGTCAGATACGCAGTATTTT. Its translation is CASSIAAGGPSDTQYF. Variable domain in full (rest from reference TRBV19 and TRBJ2-3): DGGITQSPKYLFRKEGQNVTLSCEQNLNHDAMYWYRQDPGQGLRLIYYSQIVNDFQKGDIAEGYSVSREKKESFPLTVTSAQKNPTAFYLCASSIAAGGPSDTQYFGPGTRLTVL.

This clonotype was detected ten times or more. CDR3 protein: CASSLYSAGQDTQYF. CDR3 in DNA: TGTGCCAGCAGTTTATATTCGGCGGGACAAGATACGCAGTATTTT. V usage is TRBV28 and J usage is TRBJ2-3; D may match TRBD1 or TRBD2 (6 bases each). The germline V gene encodes CDR1 MDHEN and CDR2 SYDVKM. V lost 1 base, J lost 5 bases, and 13 bases lay in between. CDR3 length: 15 residues.

V and J are TRBV12-3 or TRBV12-4 and TRBJ1-6; D is perhaps TRBD1 (5 bases). The CDR3 extends over 12 amino acids. The V gene lost 5 bases and the J gene lost 11 bases, with 10 bases spanning the gap. CDR3 in DNA: TGTGCCAGCAGTACCGACAGACCACCCCTCCACTTT. It is translated as CASSTDRPPLHF.

This clonotype came up many times. The chain links TRBV2 to TRBJ1-1; the match to TRBD1 covers 7 bases. Germline trimming cut 6 bases from V and 0 bases from J; bases unmatched to any gene: 4. Germline V gene data show CDR1 as SNHLY and CDR2 as FYNNEI. CDR3 length: 14 amino acids. The CDR3: CASRGGRMNTEAFF. In nucleotides, the CDR3 is TGTGCCAGCAGAGGGGGCAGAATGAACACTGAAGCTTTCTTT.

The J gene is TRBJ2-1, the V gene TRBV11-2, with 13 bases aligning to TRBD2. The junction had 8 bases not matched to a gene; V was cut back by 8 bases and J by 7 bases. Germline-derived CDR1 and CDR2 are SGHAT and FQNNGV. CDR3 length equals 15 residues. The CDR3 DNA is TGTGCCAGCGGCAAAACTAGCGGGAGGGCGAATGAGCAGTTCTTC. As protein: CASGKTSGRANEQFF.

This clonotype showed up many times. This rearrangement joins TRBV2 to TRBJ2-7; D is possibly TRBD2 (5 bases). The CDR3 runs 14 residues. The V end was cut by 4 bases, the J end by 3 bases, with 13 bases between. Germline CDR1 and CDR2: SNHLY and FYNNEI. This CDR3 is CASSVNRADYEQYF. Here the CDR3 DNA reads TGTGCCAGCAGTGTGAACAGAGCGGACTACGAGCAGTACTTC.

This clonotype was picked up many times. The V call is TRBV20-1, the J call TRBJ2-3, with a tentative D call TRBD1 (6 bases). Germline lookup yields CDR1 DFQATT and CDR2 SNEGSKA (reference sequence). The CDR3 extends over 12 amino acids. V shed 0 bases and J shed 6 bases, with 7 bases lying between them. CDR3 loop: CSARERGDTQYF. The CDR3 DNA reads TGCAGTGCTAGAGAGAGGGGGGATACGCAGTATTTT.